This is a list of T cell receptor beta chains from one sample in a study of T cell repertoires in cytomegalovirus infection. Antigens for these TCRs are unknown. Via MiXCR, TCRdb re-called the reads, giving one row per CDR3 protein. The sample includes 900,000 to 950,000 distinct CDR3 sequences, approximately 33% seen only once; the top ten take about an eighth. The source material was cultured CD8+ T cells from PBMCs, sampled from culture after CMV antigen stimulation. All receptors come from a human donor in good health (CMV status not recorded). Some clones in this sample may be carry-over from other donors' samples. CDR3s include the opening cysteine and the closing phenylalanine or tryptophan. A D gene is named only where the DNA matches it firmly. Clone size is shown for a subset of rows, as once, few, many or a class of expanded clone.

abundance	v_gene	d_gene	j_gene	CDR3nt	CDR3aa
NA	TRBV12-5	NA	TRBJ2-7	TGTGCTAGTGGTTTGACGCACGAGCAGTACTTC	CASGLTHEQYF
NA	TRBV6-2/TRBV6-3	TRBD2	TRBJ2-5	TGTGCCAGCAGTTACTCGGTGACTAGCGGTACCTACCCTCAGGAGACCCAGTACTTC	CASSYSVTSGTYPQETQYF
NA	TRBV12-3/TRBV12-4	NA	TRBJ1-5	TGTGCCAGCAGTTTCGGGAGGTCTGATAGCAATCAGCCCCAGCATTTT	CASSFGRSDSNQPQHF
many	TRBV6-1	NA	TRBJ1-1	TGTGCCAGCAGTGAGGAAAGCGGGTTGACTGAAGCTTTCTTT	CASSEESGLTEAFF
NA	TRBV4-1	NA	TRBJ2-2	TGCGCCAGCAGTCAAGGGAGGTTGGTGGGGGAGCTGTTTTTT	CASSQGRLVGELFF
many	TRBV7-8	NA	TRBJ2-4	TGTGCCAGCAGCTCCCGCGGGACACTAGCCAAAAACATTCAGTACTTC	CASSSRGTLAKNIQYF
few	TRBV5-1	NA	TRBJ2-2	TGCGCCAGCAGCTTAACGAGGTACACCGGGGAGCTGTTTTTT	CASSLTRYTGELFF
NA	TRBV27	TRBD1	TRBJ2-1	TGTGCCAGCAGTTTATGGACAGGGGGCTTCGACAATGAGCAGTTCTTC	CASSLWTGGFDNEQFF
few	TRBV27	NA	TRBJ2-5	TGTGCCAGCAGTTCCACGAACCGGGCGTTGTACTTC	CASSSTNRALYF
many	TRBV7-8	NA	TRBJ1-2	TGTGCCAGCAGCTTAGTTCGGGGGACCAGCTATGGCTACACCTTC	CASSLVRGTSYGYTF
NA	TRBV29-1	NA	TRBJ2-1	TGCAGCGTTGTGGGGTGGCGGCAGTTCTTC	CSVVGWRQFF
NA	TRBV19	NA	TRBJ2-3	TGTGCCAGTAGTATAGACTCAGTAGGCCACACAGATACGCAGTATTTT	CASSIDSVGHTDTQYF
many	TRBV7-2	TRBD1	TRBJ1-1	TGTGCCAGCAGCTTAGTACCAGGGGGCAACACTGAAGCTTTCTTT	CASSLVPGGNTEAFF
NA	TRBV14	TRBD2	TRBJ2-1	TGTGCCAGCAGCCCATGGGGCGGCGGGGGGACCCACAATGAGCAGTTCTTC	CASSPWGGGGTHNEQFF
few	TRBV5-6	NA	TRBJ2-1	TGTGCCAGCAGCTTGAGTTTCTCCTACAATGAGCAGTTCTTC	CASSLSFSYNEQFF
NA	TRBV7-9	NA	TRBJ2-1	TGTGCCAGCAGCTTAAAGGGAAGTGAGCAGTTCTTC	CASSLKGSEQFF
NA	TRBV19	NA	TRBJ2-1	TGTGCCAGTAGTATAGCCTGGTCATACAATGAGCAGTTCTTC	CASSIAWSYNEQFF
NA	TRBV27	TRBD2	TRBJ2-1	TGTGCCAGCAGTATCTCCCAGACTAGCGGGGGGGCAAGTGGTGAGCAGTTCTTC	CASSISQTSGGASGEQFF
few	TRBV10-3	NA	TRBJ1-3	TGTGCCATCAGTGAGAAGGGGGTCTCTGGAAACACCATATATTTT	CAISEKGVSGNTIYF
few	TRBV6-6	TRBD1	TRBJ2-7	TGTGCCAGTAGCTGGACAGGGGTAGCCTACGAGCAGTACTTC	CASSWTGVAYEQYF
NA	TRBV2	TRBD2	TRBJ2-1	TGTGCCAGCAGTGGGATCCGTAGCGGGGGGGCCGACTCCTACAATGAGCAGTTCTTC	CASSGIRSGGADSYNEQFF
NA	TRBV14	NA	TRBJ1-1	TGTGCCAGCAGCCAAGTTTTTGGGACTGAAGCTTTCTTT	CASSQVFGTEAFF
NA	TRBV4-1	NA	TRBJ1-5	TGCGCCAGCAGCCAAGGACGACAGAGCAATCAGCCCCAGCATTTT	CASSQGRQSNQPQHF
many	TRBV12-3/TRBV12-4	TRBD1	TRBJ1-5	TGTGCCAGCAGTCGAGACAGGGGGCTTCAGCCCCAGCATTTT	CASSRDRGLQPQHF
few	TRBV7-4	NA	TRBJ1-4	TGTGCCAGCAGCCCCGTACGGGGAAGTAATGAAAAACTGTTTTTT	CASSPVRGSNEKLFF
NA	TRBV28	NA	TRBJ2-3	TGTGCCAGCAGCCTCCGGGACTCGACGGTAGATACGCAGTATTTT	CASSLRDSTVDTQYF
few	TRBV7-9	NA	TRBJ2-1	TGTGCCAGCAGGGTTGGCAGCAACAATGAGCAGTTCTTC	CASRVGSNNEQFF
NA	TRBV4-2	NA	TRBJ2-5	TGTGCCAGCAGCCAGCACCTCGCAGGGGCTCACGCCCAAGAGGAGACCCAGCACTTC	CASSQHLAGAHAQEETQHF
few	TRBV7-8	TRBD2	TRBJ2-7	TGTGCCAGCAGCTTAGGGGGGGGGGTAGCGGGGTGGTACGAGCAGTACTTC	CASSLGGGVAGWYEQYF
NA	TRBV19	TRBD1	TRBJ1-1	TGTGCCAGTAGTAAAGGGACAGGGAACACTGAAGCTTTCTTT	CASSKGTGNTEAFF
few	TRBV6-6	TRBD1	TRBJ2-1	TGTGCCAGCAGTTACCAGGACAGGGCGGAACAGTTCTTC	CASSYQDRAEQFF
few	TRBV6-1	TRBD1	TRBJ1-1	TGTGCCAGCAGTACGTCCCGGGACAGGGGAAAGAACACTGAAGCTTTCTTT	CASSTSRDRGKNTEAFF
few	TRBV27	NA	TRBJ2-7	TGTGCCAGCAGTAGAAGGGCGCCGGTGGCCGACGAGCAGTACTTC	CASSRRAPVADEQYF
NA	TRBV10-3	NA	TRBJ1-1	TGTGCCATCAGTGAGTCATCGTGGGGGGGAACTGAAGCTTTCTTT	CAISESSWGGTEAFF
NA	TRBV20-1	TRBD2	TRBJ2-3	TGCAGTGGGGCCGATCGGGGGGGTTACACAGATACGCAGTATTTT	CSGADRGGYTDTQYF
many	TRBV7-2	TRBD1	TRBJ1-1	TGTGCCAGCAGCGGGACAGATCTCTCTCACACTGAAGCTTTCTTT	CASSGTDLSHTEAFF
NA	TRBV28	NA	TRBJ2-3	TGTGCCAGCAGTTCTCCCCCCCCAGATACGCAGTATTTT	CASSSPPPDTQYF
few	TRBV6-4	NA	TRBJ1-2	TGTGCCAGCAGTGACCTCCACTATGGCTACACCTTC	CASSDLHYGYTF
few	TRBV27	TRBD2	TRBJ2-1	TGTGCCAGCAGTTTAGGACTAGCGGGGGGGGGGAGTGAGCAGTTCTTC	CASSLGLAGGGSEQFF